This TCR beta chain came from a study of blood T cells in healthy people across ages. Turning to this clonotype: Its specificity is not known.

The CDR3 covers 14 residues. V lost 7 bases, J lost 10 bases, and 10 bases stayed unmatched. The germline V gene encodes CDR1 LNHDA and CDR2 SQIVND (reference sequence). Findings and limits, study-wide: Underestimates were what the diversity estimates from one million T cells were considered to be.

A second PCR of roughly 7 to 11 cycles used a sample-barcoded 5' primer and a J-beta primer mix. Every cDNA molecule bore a tag from a template-switch adaptor containing 12 random nucleotides. CDR3-containing paired-end reads numbered at least 2.5 million in each sample. TCRdb ran MiXCR on the 5' RACE reads and lists one entry per CDR3 protein. The sample lists about 1.8 million distinct CDR3 sequences, roughly 50% occurring once. The specimen sequenced was blood. This TCR came from a woman in her 40s in good health. The rearrangement joins TRBV19 to TRBJ1-6; 7 bases match TRBD1. This chain's CDR3 is CASTGDRGGSPLHF. The CDR3, as DNA: TGTGCCAGTACCGGGGACAGAGGCGGCTCACCCCTCCACTTT. The full variable domain, its missing parts supplied by reference TRBV19 and TRBJ1-6, is DGGITQSPKYLFRKEGQNVTLSCEQNLNHDAMYWYRQDPGQGLRLIYYSQIVNDFQKGDIAEGYSVSREKKESFPLTVTSAQKNPTAFYLCASTGDRGGSPLHFGNGTRLTVT.